This T cell receptor beta chain was captured in a study of cytomegalovirus exposure and HLA in healthy donors. Losses at the gene ends were 4 bases for V and 5 bases for J; bases not matched to a gene: 7. The CDR3 loop spans 16 amino acids. Per the germline V gene, CDR1 is LGHNA and CDR2 is YSLEER. Assay used: immunoSEQ multiplex PCR; TCRdb lists only in-frame clones, some missing. Of roughly 43,000 clones in the sample, around 90% were seen once. As regards this clone: What it recognizes is unknown.

Study findings and constraints: Reported results showed that the classifier diagnosed cytomegalovirus status with high specificity and sensitivity.

The material sequenced was PBMCs. This chain connects TRBV4-3 to TRBJ2-2, with TRBD1 identical over 10 bases. The receptor's source is a man younger than 30 in good health and CMV-seronegative. The CDR3 here is CASSPRGQGSTGELFF. DNA for the CDR3: TGCGCCAGCAGCCCTCGGGGACAGGGGTCTACCGGGGAGCTGTTTTTT.